This T cell receptor (beta chain) was obtained from a study of blood T cell repertoires in COVID-19. Turning to the study itself: From the United States, Italy and Spain came samples of acute and convalescent COVID-19. From T cells, B-cell-depleted T cells, or PBMCs came the material, which was cDNA or gDNA.

The CDR3 has 15 amino acids. Germline lookup yields CDR1 SGHRS and CDR2 YFSETQ. V dropped 4 bases and J dropped 8 bases, with 19 bases sitting between them. The table came from immunoSEQ multiplex PCR; TCRdb's copy has only in-frame clones and leaves some out. The sample contains approximately 70,000 clones, 60% to 85% of which appear only once. The sequenced material came from peripheral blood. This TCR was recovered from a woman older than 75 with active or convalescent COVID-19. The V and J genes are TRBV5-1 and TRBJ2-1; the D gene is possibly TRBD2 (5 bases). The CDR3 region is CASSAGPQVGDEQFF. The CDR3 nucleotides are TGCGCCAGCAGCGCAGGCCCCCAAGTCGGGGATGAGCAGTTCTTC.